The sequence of this T cell receptor (beta chain) was determined in a study of cytomegalovirus exposure and HLA in healthy donors (dated by TCRdb to about 2017). General notes on the study: An earlier analysis of several hundred of the donors reported approximately 290 Gb of sequence data and around 120 million unique TCR beta sequences from about 180 million T cells. The study used immunosequencing to profile the T cell repertoires of hundreds of subjects and linked those repertoires to cytomegalovirus serostatus. The study was designed to test whether signatures of past pathogen exposure could be identified by cataloging public T cell receptors. To decide whether each TCR beta V gene segment behaved as functional or pseudogenic, an earlier analysis of some 600 of the donors relied on high-throughput TCR beta sequencing. Alongside the repertoire data, information on donor age, sex, ethnicity and CMV serostatus was compiled. Of the roughly 400 genotyped donors, roughly 80% were placed in the genetic ancestry cluster associated with self-reported Caucasian donors. Every repertoire in the discovery cohort had been generated on one and the same sequencing platform. Across approximately 400 genotyped donors of the cohort, an average of approximately 200,000 unique TCR beta nucleotide sequences per donor were sequenced, and roughly 20% of those sequences were non-productive. A separate validation cohort of about 110 different subjects was used in addition to the roughly 640-subject first cohort. High-throughput TCR immunosequencing, statistical association of individual TCRs with disease status, and machine learning were combined to predict cytomegalovirus infection status. HLA typing covered class I and class II loci at four-digit resolution. Typing coverage differed by locus: A, B, C, DRB1 and DQB1 were typed in about 629-640 donors, DQA1 in 522, DPA1 in 606, and DPB1 in 450 to 480. Around 330 gigabases of sequencing data and around 80 million unique TCR sequences made up an early release that covered under 750 HLA-typed donors. A later analysis re-analyzed previously published TCR beta repertoires from roughly 690 donors and added high-resolution HLA genotyping to study TCR occurrence patterns. Rather than using new phenotypic data, the later analysis identified candidate immune exposures from TCR beta sequences and from how often those sequences occurred across donors. Genome-wide SNP genotypes for about 65% of the roughly 670 donors were used in a later genetic analysis, which treated that subset as a discovery cohort. Roughly 5 DR-DQ haplotypes were handled as single units for association and clustering, since linkage in the cohort was strong.

Library method: the immunoSEQ multiplex PCR assay. For the multiplex PCR, a mixture combining 60 forward primers for TCR Vbeta segments and 13 reverse primers for TCR Jbeta segments was used. Amplification of the CDR3 region of rearranged TCR beta genes was performed with a multiplex PCR assay on genomic DNA. The Illumina HiSeq System was used to sequence the amplified TCR beta libraries as 87-base-pair reads. Per the authors' processing: Across the roughly 670 repertoires, a later analysis counted some 81 million unique TCR beta chains, some 11 million of which were shared by at least two donors. A nearest-neighbor algorithm error-corrected the raw reads and collapsed the reads into unique sequences, merging closely related sequences to remove PCR and sequencing errors. V, D and J gene segments were assigned by aligning CDR3 sequences to IMGT reference sequences. For a sequence to be retained, a match of at least six nucleotides was required to both a V gene segment and a J gene segment. A rearrangement was called productive if the CDR3 had no stop codons and remained in frame with V and J, and every other rearrangement was called non-productive. CDR3 was defined according to IMGT convention as the region running from the second conserved V-encoded cysteine to the conserved J-encoded phenylalanine. The earlier analysis of about 610 of the donors excluded any sequence lacking an unambiguous match to a single V gene segment. An earlier analysis of 587 of the donors classified V segments as functional when productive rearrangements were above 56.7% and as segregating when the standard deviation between donors was above 5%. To diagnose cytomegalovirus status from the catalog of TCR beta chain sequences, a statistical classification framework was built. In a later analysis, V and J genes were assigned by comparing TCR nucleotide sequences against IMGT/GENE-DB human TR gene sequences. Using the TCRdist pipeline, a later analysis assigned CDR3 sequences along with most-parsimonious VDJ recombination scenarios. In a later analysis, every TCR beta chain was defined by the combination of its CDR3 amino acid sequence and its V-gene family, and reads without a unique V-gene family were dropped. In a later analysis, some 600 highly shared, low-generation-probability nucleotide sequences were removed to address suspected cross-contamination and a sequencing artifact. In a later analysis, a clonal expansion index was calculated for each public chain from normalized within-repertoire ranks of inferred template counts. Generation probabilities in a later analysis came from a VDJ recombination model fitted to out-of-frame rearrangements, and those results were checked against IGoR. In a later analysis, hypergeometric tests were used to score TCR-TCR, TCR-HLA and TCR-CMV co-occurrence, with a repertoire-size bias correction applied to TCR pairs. To estimate false discovery rates, a later analysis permuted the HLA or CMV assignments 20 times. In a later analysis, co-occurring TCRs were grouped with DBSCAN, and TCRdist sequence similarity was added when clustering was performed within HLA-allele-positive subsets. Repertoires with fewer than 30,000 or more than 120,000 public chains, plus five repertoires with anomalous nucleotide sharing, were excluded from co-occurrence clustering. TCRdb re-hosts the immuneACCESS table, in-frame sequences only. Its copies lack some clones; in the studies checked, an unresolved V gene accounts for under half of them, and the cause for the rest is not known. V, J and clone size derive from that table, while D and trimming were established from the DNA sequence. Here the sample has some 150,000 clones; roughly 80% occur a single time. The ten largest clones add up to 6% to 9% of the sample.

This clone was detected only once. Its antigen is unknown. Per-base qualities were not stored, and no clone one base away is much larger. The cohort comprised 550 to 700 healthy bone marrow donors. All cohort members were sampled while nominally healthy, although unrecorded immune exposures were likely present. The donor was CMV seropositive and belonged to the group of 250 to 300 seropositive cohort members. Every donor gave a peripheral blood sample, and the peripheral blood mononuclear cells from that sample were used for TCR beta sequencing. The Qiagen DNeasy Blood Extraction Kit was used to extract genomic DNA from the blood cell samples. Its CDR3 holds 14 amino acids, cysteine through phenylalanine. Here the CDR3 DNA is all that survives: 42 bases in frame from base 1. V is pared back by 5 bases and J by 0 bases, with 8 bases lying between the germline termini. Per the germline V gene (reference sequence), LNHNV is the CDR1 and YYDKDF is the CDR2.

What the research found in general, with its limitations: According to a later analysis, TCR association rates differed among HLA loci, with DRB1 alleles showing the most associated TCRs and HLA-C alleles showing the fewest. Roughly uniform sequencing depth across donors was assumed in presence/absence analyses, although this assumption may not hold. A cluster of highly shared sequence variants was judged likely to be a technical artifact of the sequencing pipeline. The authors suggested that the approach could potentially be extended to other disease states and immunological phenotypes. A later analysis found that most CMV-associated TCR beta chains appeared HLA-restricted, with HLA associations seemingly driven largely by CMV exposure. A later genetic analysis associated a missense DCLRE1C variant with V-gene and J-gene trimming of TCR beta chains, and an independent cohort replicated the association. In the study, some 160 TCR beta chains were listed as associated with cytomegalovirus. Correlated functional status among segregating V segments might reflect linkage disequilibrium, but an unknown experimental factor could not be ruled out. Strong co-occurrence of HLA alleles, especially DR and DQ, made assigning TCR associations to individual alleles difficult. Because counts were too low, seventeen rarely observed V segments, including chromosome 9 orphons, were left out of the earlier analysis of about 500 of the donors. In a later analysis, HLA-associated TCR beta chains were found to be more clonally expanded and to have lower generation probabilities than equally common non-associated chains. At a false discovery rate of 0.05, a later analysis linked 16,951 TCR beta sequences to specific HLA alleles. Only TCR beta chains were sequenced in this cohort, and the absence of alpha or paired-chain data limited detectable features. Three of the identified cytomegalovirus-associated TCR beta chains were confirmed in vitro to be specific for cytomegalovirus antigens. Broadly in line with IMGT annotations, most TCR beta V segments showed up in productive rearrangements about 90% or about 30% of the time in an earlier analysis of a few hundred of the donors. In a later analysis, several top co-occurrence clusters were reported to appear linked to parvovirus B19, influenza, CMV and Epstein-Barr virus. Because some donors lacked HLA typing at each locus, the association tests relied only on the typed subset. Some IMGT-functional V segments, including TRBV6-2 and TRBV6-3, could not be distinguished by the 87-base-pair reads and were therefore excluded. A further reported finding was that TCR beta sequences accurately predicted the HLA-A and HLA-B alleles for most subjects in the first cohort. Immune exposure information for the cohort was limited to CMV serostatus. Most TCR sequences were observed very rarely across donors, whereas some public TCRs were present in many individuals. In a later genetic analysis, fewer N-insertions in productive TCRs were reported among donors in an Asian-associated ancestry cluster than the roughly 700-donor mean. Cytomegalovirus status was reported to be diagnosed by the classifier with high specificity and sensitivity in both the original and validation cohorts.

This receptor was obtained from a woman aged 25 to 39 in good health and CMV-seropositive. Material for sequencing was PBMCs. The chain is made from TRBV15 and TRBJ1-5, with no confident D gene call. The CDR3 region reads CATSQYYSNQPQHF. The DNA sequence is given as TGTGCCACCAGCCAATACTATAGCAATCAGCCCCAGCATTTT.